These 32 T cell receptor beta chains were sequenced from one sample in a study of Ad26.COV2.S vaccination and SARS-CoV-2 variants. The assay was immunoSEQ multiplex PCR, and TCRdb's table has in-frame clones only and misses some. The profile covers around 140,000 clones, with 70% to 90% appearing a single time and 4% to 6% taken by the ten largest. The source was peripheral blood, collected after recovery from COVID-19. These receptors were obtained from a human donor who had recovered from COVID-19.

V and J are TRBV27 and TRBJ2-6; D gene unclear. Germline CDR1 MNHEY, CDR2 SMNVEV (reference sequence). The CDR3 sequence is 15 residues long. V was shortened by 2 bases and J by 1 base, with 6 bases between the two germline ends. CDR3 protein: CASSLTLSGANVLTF. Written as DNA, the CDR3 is TGTGCCAGCAGTTTAACCCTTTCTGGGGCCAACGTCCTGACTTTC. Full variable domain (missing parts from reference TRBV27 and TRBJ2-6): EAQVTQNPRYLITVTGKKLTVTCSQNMNHEYMSWYRQDPGLGLRQIYYSMNVEVTDKGDVPEGYKVSRKEKRNFPLILESPSPNQTSLYFCASSLTLSGANVLTFGAGSRLTVL.

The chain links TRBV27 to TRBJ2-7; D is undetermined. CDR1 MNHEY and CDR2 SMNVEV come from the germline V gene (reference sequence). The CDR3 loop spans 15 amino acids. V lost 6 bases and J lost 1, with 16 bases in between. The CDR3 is CASSPYRPNSYEQYF. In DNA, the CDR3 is TGTGCCAGCAGCCCCTACAGACCGAATTCCTACGAGCAGTACTTC.

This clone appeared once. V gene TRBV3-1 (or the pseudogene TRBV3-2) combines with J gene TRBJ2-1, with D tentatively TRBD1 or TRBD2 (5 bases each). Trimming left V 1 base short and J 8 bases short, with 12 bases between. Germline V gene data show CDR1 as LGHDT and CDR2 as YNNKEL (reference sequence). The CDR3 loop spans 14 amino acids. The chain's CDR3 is CASSQVGDRHEQFF. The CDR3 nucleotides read TGTGCCAGCAGCCAAGTTGGGGACCGCCATGAGCAGTTCTTC.

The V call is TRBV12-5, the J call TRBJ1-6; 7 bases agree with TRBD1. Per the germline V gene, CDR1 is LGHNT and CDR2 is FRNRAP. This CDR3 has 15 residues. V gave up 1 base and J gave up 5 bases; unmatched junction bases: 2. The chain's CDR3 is CASGLGQGNNSPLHF. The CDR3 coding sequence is TGTGCTAGTGGTTTGGGACAGGGAAATAATTCACCCCTCCACTTT.

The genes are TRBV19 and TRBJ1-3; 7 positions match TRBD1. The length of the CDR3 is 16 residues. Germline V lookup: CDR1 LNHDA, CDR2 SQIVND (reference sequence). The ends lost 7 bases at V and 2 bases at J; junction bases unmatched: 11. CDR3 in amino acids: CASTPWTGEAGNTIYF. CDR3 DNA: TGTGCCAGTACCCCTTGGACAGGCGAGGCTGGAAACACCATATATTTT.

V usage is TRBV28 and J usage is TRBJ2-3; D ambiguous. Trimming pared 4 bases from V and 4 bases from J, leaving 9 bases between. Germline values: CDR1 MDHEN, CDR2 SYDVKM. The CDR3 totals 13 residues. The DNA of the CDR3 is TGTGCCAGCAGTTCCCTTGTCCCAGATACGCAGTATTTT. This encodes CASSSLVPDTQYF.

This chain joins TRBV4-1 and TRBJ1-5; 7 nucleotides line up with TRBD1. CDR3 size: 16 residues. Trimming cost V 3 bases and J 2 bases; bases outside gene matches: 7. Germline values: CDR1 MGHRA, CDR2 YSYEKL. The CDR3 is CASSQTGFLGNQPQHF. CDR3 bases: TGCGCCAGCAGCCAGACAGGGTTTTTGGGCAATCAGCCCCAGCATTTT.

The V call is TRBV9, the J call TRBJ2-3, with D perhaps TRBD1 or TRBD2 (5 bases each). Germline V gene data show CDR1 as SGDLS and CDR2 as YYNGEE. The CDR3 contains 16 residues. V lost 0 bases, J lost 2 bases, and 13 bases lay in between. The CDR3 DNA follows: TGTGCCAGCAGCGTAGAGGGACGAGGGGCCACAGATACGCAGTATTTT. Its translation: CASSVEGRGATDTQYF.

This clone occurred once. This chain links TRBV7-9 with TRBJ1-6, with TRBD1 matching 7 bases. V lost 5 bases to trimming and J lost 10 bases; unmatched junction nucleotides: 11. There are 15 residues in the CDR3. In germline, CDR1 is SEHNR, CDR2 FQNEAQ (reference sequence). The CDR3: CASSPSTGSGSPLHF. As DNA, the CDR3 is TGTGCCAGCAGCCCATCGACAGGGTCTGGCTCACCCCTCCACTTT.

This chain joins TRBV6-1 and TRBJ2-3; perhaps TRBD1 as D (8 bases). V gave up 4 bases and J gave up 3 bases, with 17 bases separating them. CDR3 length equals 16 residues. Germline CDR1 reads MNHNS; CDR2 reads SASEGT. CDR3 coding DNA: TGTGCCAGCAGTGGGCCGACAGGGGAGGGGACAGATACGCAGTATTTT. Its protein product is CASSGPTGEGTDTQYF.

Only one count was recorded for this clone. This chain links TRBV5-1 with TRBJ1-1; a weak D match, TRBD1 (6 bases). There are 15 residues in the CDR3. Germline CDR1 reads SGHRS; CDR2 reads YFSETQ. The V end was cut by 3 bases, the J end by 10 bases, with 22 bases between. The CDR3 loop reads CASSSRGGARNGAFF. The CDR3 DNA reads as TGCGCCAGCAGCTCCCGGGGGGGGGCTAGAAACGGAGCTTTCTTT.

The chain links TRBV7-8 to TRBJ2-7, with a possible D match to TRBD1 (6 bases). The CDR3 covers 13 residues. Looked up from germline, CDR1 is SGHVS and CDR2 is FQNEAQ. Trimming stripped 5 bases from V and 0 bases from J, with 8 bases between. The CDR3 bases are TGTGCCAGCAGCAGGGGGAGCTCCTACGAGCAGTACTTC. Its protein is CASSRGSSYEQYF.

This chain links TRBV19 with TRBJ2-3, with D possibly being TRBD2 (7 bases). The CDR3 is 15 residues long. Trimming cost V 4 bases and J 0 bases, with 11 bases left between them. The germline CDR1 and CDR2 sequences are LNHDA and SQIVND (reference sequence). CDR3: CASSSWGGSTDTQYF. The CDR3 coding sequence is TGTGCCAGTAGTAGTTGGGGGGGCAGCACAGATACGCAGTATTTT.

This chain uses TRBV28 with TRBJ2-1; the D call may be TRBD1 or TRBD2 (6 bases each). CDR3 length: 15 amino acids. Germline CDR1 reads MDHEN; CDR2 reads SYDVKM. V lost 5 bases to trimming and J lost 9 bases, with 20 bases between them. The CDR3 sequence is CASSPSGAPGIEQFF. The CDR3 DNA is TGTGCCAGCAGTCCCTCGGGGGCCCCGGGAATTGAGCAGTTCTTC.

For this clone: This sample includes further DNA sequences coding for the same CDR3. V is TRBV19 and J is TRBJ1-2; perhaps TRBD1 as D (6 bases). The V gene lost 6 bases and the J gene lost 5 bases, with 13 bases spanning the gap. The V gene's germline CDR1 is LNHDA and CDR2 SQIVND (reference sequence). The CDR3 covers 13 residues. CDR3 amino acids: CASSNGTPYGYTF. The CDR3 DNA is TGTGCCAGTAGCAACGGGACACCATATGGCTACACCTTC.

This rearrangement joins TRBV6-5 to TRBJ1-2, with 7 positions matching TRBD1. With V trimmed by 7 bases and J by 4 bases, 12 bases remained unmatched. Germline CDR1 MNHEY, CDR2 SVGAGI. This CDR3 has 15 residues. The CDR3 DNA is TGTGCCAGCACCCGGGGGGACAGAAGCCTCTATGGCTACACCTTC. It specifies CASTRGDRSLYGYTF.

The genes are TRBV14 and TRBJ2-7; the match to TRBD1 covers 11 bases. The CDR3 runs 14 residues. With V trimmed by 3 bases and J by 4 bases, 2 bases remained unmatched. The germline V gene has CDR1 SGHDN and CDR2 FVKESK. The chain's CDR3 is CASSQGQGDYEQYF. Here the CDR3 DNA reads TGTGCCAGCAGCCAGGGACAGGGGGATTACGAGCAGTACTTC. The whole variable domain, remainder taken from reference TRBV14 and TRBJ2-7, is EAGVTQFPSHSVIEKGQTVTLRCDPISGHDNLYWYRRVMGKEIKFLLHFVKESKQDESGMPNNRFLAERTGGTYSTLKVQPAELEDSGVYFCASSQGQGDYEQYFGPGTRLTVT.

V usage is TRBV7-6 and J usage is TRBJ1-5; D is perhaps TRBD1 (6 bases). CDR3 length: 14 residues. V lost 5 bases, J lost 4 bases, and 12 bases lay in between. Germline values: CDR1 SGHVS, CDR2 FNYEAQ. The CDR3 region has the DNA TGTGCCAGCAGCGAAGGGACACTTAATCAGCCCCAGCATTTT. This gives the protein CASSEGTLNQPQHF.

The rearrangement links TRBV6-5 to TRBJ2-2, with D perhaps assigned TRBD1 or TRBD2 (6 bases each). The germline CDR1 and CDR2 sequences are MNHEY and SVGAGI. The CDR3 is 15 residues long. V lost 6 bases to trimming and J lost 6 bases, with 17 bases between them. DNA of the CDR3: TGTGCCAGCAGAAACTCGGAACGGGGGCCCGGGGAGCTGTTTTTT. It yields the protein CASRNSERGPGELFF.

Here the CDR3 DNA reads TGTGCCAGCGGAGCCACAGGGAGCTATGGCTACACCTTC. Encoded protein: CASGATGSYGYTF. The J gene is TRBJ1-2, the V gene TRBV6-5; perhaps TRBD1 as D (6 bases). With 8 bases removed from V and 4 bases from J, the gap between germline ends came to 14 bases. The length of the CDR3 is 13 residues. The germline gives CDR1 MNHEY, CDR2 SVGAGI.

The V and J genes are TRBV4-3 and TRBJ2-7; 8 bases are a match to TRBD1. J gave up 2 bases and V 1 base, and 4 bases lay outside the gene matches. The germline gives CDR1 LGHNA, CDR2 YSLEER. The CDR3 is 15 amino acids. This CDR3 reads CASSQAGTGPYEQYF. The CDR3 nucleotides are TGCGCCAGCAGCCAAGCCGGGACAGGCCCCTACGAGCAGTACTTC.

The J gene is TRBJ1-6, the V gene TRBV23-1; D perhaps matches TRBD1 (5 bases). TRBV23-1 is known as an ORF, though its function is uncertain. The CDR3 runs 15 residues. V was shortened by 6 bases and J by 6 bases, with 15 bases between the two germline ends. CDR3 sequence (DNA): TGCGCCAGCAGCCTGGGGGGTGGGACTAATTCACCCCTCCACTTT. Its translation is CASSLGGGTNSPLHF.

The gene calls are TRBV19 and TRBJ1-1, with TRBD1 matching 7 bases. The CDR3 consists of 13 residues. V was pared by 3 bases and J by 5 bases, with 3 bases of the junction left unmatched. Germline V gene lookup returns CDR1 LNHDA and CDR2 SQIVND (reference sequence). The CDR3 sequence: CASSISQGTEAFF. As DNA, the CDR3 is TGTGCCAGTAGTATCTCACAGGGGACTGAAGCTTTCTTT.

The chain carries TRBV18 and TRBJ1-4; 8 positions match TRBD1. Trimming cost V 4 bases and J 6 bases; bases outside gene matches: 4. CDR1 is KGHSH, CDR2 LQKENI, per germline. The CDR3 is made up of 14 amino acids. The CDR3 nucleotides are TGTGCCAGCTCACAATACAGGGGGGATGAAAAACTGTTTTTT. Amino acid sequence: CASSQYRGDEKLFF.

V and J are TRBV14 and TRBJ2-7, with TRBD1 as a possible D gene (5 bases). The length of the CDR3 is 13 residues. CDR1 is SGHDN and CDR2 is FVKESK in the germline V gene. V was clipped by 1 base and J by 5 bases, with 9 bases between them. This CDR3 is CASSQGPRDEQYF. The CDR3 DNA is TGTGCCAGCAGCCAAGGACCCAGGGACGAGCAGTACTTC.

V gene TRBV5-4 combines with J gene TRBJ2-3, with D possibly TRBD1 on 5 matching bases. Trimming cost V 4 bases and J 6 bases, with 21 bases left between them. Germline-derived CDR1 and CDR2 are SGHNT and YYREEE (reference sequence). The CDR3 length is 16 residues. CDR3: CASSEQALRGVDTQYF. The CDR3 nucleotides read TGTGCCAGCAGCGAACAGGCCCTAAGGGGTGTGGATACGCAGTATTTT.

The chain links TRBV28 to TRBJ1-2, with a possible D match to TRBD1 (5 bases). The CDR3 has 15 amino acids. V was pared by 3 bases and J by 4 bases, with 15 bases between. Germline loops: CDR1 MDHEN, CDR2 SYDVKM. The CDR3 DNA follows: TGTGCCAGCAGTTTCTACGGGGCCAGTGGCTATGGCTACACCTTC. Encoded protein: CASSFYGASGYGYTF.

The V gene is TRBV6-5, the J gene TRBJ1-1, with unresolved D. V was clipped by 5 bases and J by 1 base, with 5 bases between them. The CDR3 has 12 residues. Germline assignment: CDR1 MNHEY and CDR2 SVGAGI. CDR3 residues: CASSTGNTEAFF. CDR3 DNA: TGTGCCAGCAGTACGGGGAACACTGAAGCTTTCTTT.

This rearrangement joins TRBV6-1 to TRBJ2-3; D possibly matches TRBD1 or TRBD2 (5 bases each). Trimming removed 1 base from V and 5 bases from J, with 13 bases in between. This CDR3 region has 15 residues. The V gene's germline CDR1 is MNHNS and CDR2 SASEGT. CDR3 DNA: TGTGCCAGCAGTGAAGACGGGACGACTGAAGATACGCAGTATTTT. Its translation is CASSEDGTTEDTQYF.

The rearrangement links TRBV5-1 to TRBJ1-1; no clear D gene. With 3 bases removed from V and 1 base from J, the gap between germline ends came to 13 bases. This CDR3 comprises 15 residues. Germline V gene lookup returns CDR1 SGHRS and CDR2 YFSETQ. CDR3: CASSSIKDGNTEAFF. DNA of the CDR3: TGCGCCAGCAGCTCAATTAAGGACGGGAACACTGAAGCTTTCTTT.

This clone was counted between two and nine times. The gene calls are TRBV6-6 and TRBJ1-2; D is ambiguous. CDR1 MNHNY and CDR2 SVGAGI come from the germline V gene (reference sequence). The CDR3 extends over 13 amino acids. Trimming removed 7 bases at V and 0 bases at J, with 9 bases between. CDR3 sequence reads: CASIPRPNYGYTF. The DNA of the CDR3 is TGTGCCAGCATTCCCAGACCTAACTATGGCTACACCTTC.

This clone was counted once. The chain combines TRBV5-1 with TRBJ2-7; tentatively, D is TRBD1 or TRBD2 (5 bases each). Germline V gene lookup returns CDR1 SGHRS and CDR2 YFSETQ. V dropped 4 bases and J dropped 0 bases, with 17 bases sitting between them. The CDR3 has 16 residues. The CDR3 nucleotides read TGCGCCAGCAGCCTGGGTGGGACGGCGAGCTCCTACGAGCAGTACTTC. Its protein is CASSLGGTASSYEQYF.